The 5 T cell receptor beta chains below come from one sample, sequenced in a study of T cells in tuberculosis. Noted time point: new active TB diagnosis, blood taken before or within 7 days of starting treatment. Measured with immunoSEQ multiplex PCR; TCRdb has only the in-frame clones, and not every one. The table shows 30,000 to 35,000 clones, with around 92% occurring only once. This specimen consisted of PBMCs, obtained at tuberculosis diagnosis. These receptors were obtained from an adult with tuberculosis. Some clones in this sample may be carry-over from other donors' samples.

CDR3 nucleotide sequence: TGTGCCAGCAGCGTAGGTCTAGCGGGGGGTTACACAGATACGCAGTATTTT. This encodes CASSVGLAGGYTDTQYF. V usage is TRBV9 and J usage is TRBJ2-3; 11 bases are a match to TRBD2. This CDR3 contains 17 residues. The V segment lost 0 bases and the J segment 2 bases; nucleotides outside the gene matches: 5. The germline gives CDR1 SGDLS, CDR2 YYNGEE.

The chain links TRBV15 to TRBJ1-6; 7 bases line up with TRBD1. The V gene end was trimmed by 3 bases and the J gene end by 0 bases; junction bases not matched to a gene: 2. The length of the CDR3 is 16 residues. Per the germline V gene, CDR1 is LNHNV and CDR2 is YYDKDF (reference sequence). The CDR3 reads CATSSGDSSYNSPLHF. The CDR3 nucleotides are TGTGCCACCAGCAGCGGGGACAGCTCCTATAATTCACCCCTCCACTTT. Full variable domain (outside the CDR3, taken from reference TRBV15 and TRBJ1-6): DAMVIQNPRYQVTQFGKPVTLSCSQTLNHNVMYWYQQKSSQAPKLLFHYYDKDFNNEADTPDNFQSRRPNTSFCFLDIRSPGLGDTAMYLCATSSGDSSYNSPLHFGNGTRLTVT.

This chain connects TRBV10-2 to TRBJ2-1, with no clear D. The CDR3 runs to 12 residues. V lost 0 bases to trimming and J lost 12 bases, with 9 bases between them. CDR1 is WSHSY, CDR2 SAAADI, per germline. The CDR3 DNA sequence: TGCGCCAGCAGTGAGTCGTCTAAGTGGCAGTTCTTC. It translates to CASSESSKWQFF.

This clone was picked up one time. V usage is TRBV5-1 and J usage is TRBJ2-5, with TRBD1 matching over 10 bases. The CDR3 extends over 15 amino acids. The germline gives CDR1 SGHRS, CDR2 YFSETQ. The trim removed 4 bases at V and 4 bases at J, leaving 7 bases unmatched. CDR3 protein: CASSIPGTGVETQYF. The CDR3 DNA reads TGCGCCAGCAGCATCCCCGGGACAGGGGTAGAGACCCAGTACTTC.

The CDR3 sequence: CASSQVPGTRNEQFF. CDR3 sequence (DNA): TGCGCCAGCAGCCAAGTCCCCGGGACTCGAAATGAGCAGTTCTTC. The chain recombines TRBV4-1 with TRBJ2-1, with TRBD2 as a possible D gene (6 bases). Trimming took 1 base from V and 7 from J, leaving 14 bases between them. Germline CDR1 and CDR2: MGHRA and YSYEKL. The CDR3 has 15 residues.